This TCR beta chain was identified in a study of T cell responses to AZD1222 COVID-19 vaccine. Study-wide background: Doses given second, at about 4 or about 12 weeks, were pooled. General study results and limits: Repertoires were sampled only after the peak T cell response. Only 5 or 6 individuals given AZD1222 were seropositive at baseline.

Concerning this clone: Its specificity is unknown.

Trimming cost V 1 base and J 3 bases; bases outside gene matches: 6. Germline V gene sequence: CDR1 KGHSY, CDR2 FQNENV. The CDR3 spans 15 residues. Some clones are missing from TCRdb's copy, which holds only in-frame ones; the method was immunoSEQ multiplex PCR. The sample yields 100,000 to 120,000 clones, 82% seen once. The V and J genes are TRBV16 and TRBJ2-7; TRBD1 agrees at 7 bases. The receptor was derived from an adult in good health. The specimen was peripheral blood, collected on day 0 of AZD1222 vaccination. The chain's CDR3 is CASSQWPGQSYEQYF. As DNA, the CDR3 is TGTGCCAGCAGCCAATGGCCGGGACAGAGCTACGAGCAGTACTTC.